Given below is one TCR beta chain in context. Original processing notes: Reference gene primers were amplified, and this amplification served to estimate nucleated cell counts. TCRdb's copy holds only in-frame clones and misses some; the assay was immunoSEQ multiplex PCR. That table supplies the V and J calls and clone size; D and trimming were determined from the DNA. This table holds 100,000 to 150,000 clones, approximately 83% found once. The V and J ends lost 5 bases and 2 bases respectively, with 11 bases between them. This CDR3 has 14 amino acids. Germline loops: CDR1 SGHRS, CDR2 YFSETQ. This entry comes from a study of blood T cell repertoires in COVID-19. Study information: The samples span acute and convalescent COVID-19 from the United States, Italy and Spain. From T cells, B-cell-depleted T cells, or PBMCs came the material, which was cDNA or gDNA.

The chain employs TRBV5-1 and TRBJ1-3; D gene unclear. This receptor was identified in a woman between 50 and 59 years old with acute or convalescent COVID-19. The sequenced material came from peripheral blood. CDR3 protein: CASSITGTGNTIYF. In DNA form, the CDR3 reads TGCGCCAGCAGTATAACGGGAACTGGAAACACCATATATTTT.